This T cell receptor (beta chain) was profiled in a study of T-cell reconstitution after alpha-beta-depleted transplantation in children. CDR1 and CDR2 (germline): MNHEY, SVGEGT. This CDR3 region has 13 residues. Trimming at V came to 6 bases and at J to 6 bases, leaving 4 bases not matched to a gene. Unique molecular identifiers were used to barcode this TCRbeta library. TCRdb reanalysed the PCR reads using MiXCR and keeps one entry per CDR3 protein. The sample yields some 240,000 distinct CDR3 sequences, 9.7% seen once. This clonotype was observed many times. Sequenced material: PBMCs from the stem cell graft donor, taken from the stem cell graft. The source is a human donor who donated a stem cell graft to a child with SCID. The chain is built from TRBV6-2 or TRBV6-3 and TRBJ2-2; 7 bases are shared with TRBD1. In DNA, the CDR3 is TGTGCCAGCAGCCGACAGGGCCCCGGGGAGCTGTTTTTT. Residues: CASSRQGPGELFF.